The 23 T cell receptor beta chains below all came from one sample that was sequenced in a study of blood T cells in healthy people across ages. Sample-barcoded 5' priming and a J-beta primer mix drove a second PCR of about 7 to 11 cycles. TCRdb processed the 5' RACE reads anew with MiXCR; each CDR3 protein has one entry. This table holds some 890,000 distinct CDR3 sequences, 25% to 30% found once. These data also featured in a second study, about T cells of mothers and their children.

The sample taken for sequencing was blood. These receptors were collected from a woman between 40 and 50 years old in good health.

The chain joins TRBV6-2 or TRBV6-3 to TRBJ1-1; 12 bases match TRBD1. The germline V gene has CDR1 MNHEY and CDR2 SVGEGT. Trimming cost V 6 bases and J 1 base; bases outside gene matches: 6. The CDR3 runs 16 residues. The CDR3 sequence: CASSTRDRGPNTEAFF. The DNA for the CDR3 is TGTGCCAGCAGCACCCGGGACAGGGGGCCGAACACTGAAGCTTTCTTT.

The chain recombines TRBV7-8 with TRBJ2-7, with D unclear. Germline V gene sequence: CDR1 SGHVS, CDR2 FQNEAQ. CDR3 size: 12 residues. Trimming left V 1 base short and J 6 bases short, with 7 bases between. The CDR3 sequence: CASSLVPSEQYF. The CDR3 DNA sequence: TGTGCCAGCAGCTTAGTACCTAGCGAGCAGTACTTC.

This clonotype was found a few times. The chain carries TRBV24-1 and TRBJ1-1; the D is unclear. The V gene's germline CDR1 is KGHDR and CDR2 SFDVKD. CDR3 length equals 12 residues. Trimming removed 3 bases from V and 7 bases from J, with 8 bases in between. DNA for the CDR3: TGTGCCACCAGTGATCGGAGAGATGAAGCTTTCTTT. Translating it yields CATSDRRDEAFF.

This clonotype was counted between two and nine times. The rearrangement uses TRBV15 and TRBJ2-3; 9 nucleotides align to TRBD1. Germline CDR1 and CDR2: LNHNV and YYDKDF (reference sequence). V trimming: 7 bases; J trimming: 3 bases; junction bases outside the gene matches: 5. The CDR3 runs to 14 residues. CDR3 nucleotides: TGTGCCACCAAGACAGGGGGAAGAACAGATACGCAGTATTTT. Protein: CATKTGGRTDTQYF.

A note on this clonotype: Since a much larger clone is just one base distant, this may be a read error. The CDR3 spells CAAGRGQASSGTEAFF. The CDR3 bases are TGTGCCGCCGGAAGGGGACAGGCGAGCTCTGGCACTGAAGCTTTCTTT. The chain is built from TRBV27 and TRBJ1-1; 8 bases are a match to TRBD1. Germline-derived CDR1 and CDR2 are MNHEY and SMNVEV (reference sequence). This CDR3 comprises 16 residues. V dropped 11 bases and J dropped 4; count of bases not matched to a gene: 18.

Ten or more counts support this clonotype. Relative to the germline gene, one junction end is altered; a read error may explain this. The rearrangement links TRBV7-7 to TRBJ2-5, with D perhaps matching TRBD1 (6 bases). The germline CDR1 and CDR2 sequences are SSHAT and FNYEAQ (reference sequence). CDR3 length: 16 amino acids. CDR3 region: CASSKLWAGDPETQYF. The CDR3 DNA follows: TGTGCTAGCAGCAAGCTCTGGGCAGGGGATCCGGAGACCCAGTACTTC. Full variable domain (missing parts from reference TRBV7-7 and TRBJ2-5): GAGVSQSPRYKVTKRGQDVTLRCDPISSHATLYWYQQALGQGPEFLTYFNYEAQPDKSGLPSDRFSAERPEGSISTLTIQRTEQRDSAMYRCASSKLWAGDPETQYFGPGTRLLVL.

The chain links TRBV6-5 to TRBJ2-1, with a possible D match to TRBD1 (6 bases). V gave up 0 bases and J gave up 3 bases, with 9 bases separating them. The germline V gene has CDR1 MNHEY and CDR2 SVGAGI. The CDR3 runs 15 residues. The CDR3 region is CASSYSTGYYNEQFF. The CDR3 coding sequence is TGTGCCAGCAGTTACTCGACAGGCTACTACAATGAGCAGTTCTTC.

The chain couples TRBV3-1 to TRBJ2-3, with TRBD2 matching 7 bases. The trim removed 0 bases at V and 2 bases at J, leaving 5 bases unmatched. The germline CDR1 and CDR2 sequences are LGHDT and YNNKEL (reference sequence). The length of the CDR3 is 16 residues. As DNA, the CDR3 is TGTGCCAGCAGCCAAGATGAGCGGGGAATCACAGATACGCAGTATTTT. Amino acid sequence: CASSQDERGITDTQYF.

This clonotype was seen ten or more times. The chain combines TRBV20-1 with TRBJ2-7; D assignment may be TRBD1 or TRBD2 (7 bases each). The CDR3 is 14 residues long. Trimming stripped 5 bases from V and 3 bases from J, with 17 bases between. Germline V gene sequence: CDR1 DFQATT, CDR2 SNEGSKA (reference sequence). CDR3 sequence reads: CSASRQGGGYEQYF. CDR3 coding DNA: TGCAGTGCTTCTAGACAGGGAGGGGGCTACGAGCAGTACTTC.

In the case of this clonotype: A clone one base away is much larger, so this may be a read error. J is TRBJ2-7 and V is TRBV12-3 or TRBV12-4; TRBD1 matches 8 bases. The CDR3 covers 14 residues. V dropped 11 bases and J dropped 4; count of bases not matched to a gene: 13. Here the CDR3 DNA reads TGTGCCGGCACCGTCATCGGACAGGGTTACGAGCAGTACTTC. This gives the protein CAGTVIGQGYEQYF.

This clonotype was found a few times. The chain links TRBV28 to TRBJ1-1; TRBD1 agrees at 7 bases. Unmatched junction bases numbered 7, after V lost 0 bases and J lost 3 bases. CDR3 size: 16 residues. Germline values: CDR1 MDHEN, CDR2 SYDVKM. The CDR3 region is CASSLWLRGHYTEAFF. CDR3 nucleotide sequence: TGTGCCAGCAGTTTATGGCTAAGGGGGCATTACACTGAAGCTTTCTTT.

This clonotype has only a few counts. CDR3 sequence reads: CASSWTGLGTEAFF. The CDR3 DNA reads as TGTGCCAGCAGCTGGACAGGGTTAGGCACTGAAGCTTTCTTT. V gene TRBV7-3 combines with J gene TRBJ1-1; 8 bases line up with TRBD1. Germline V gene sequence: CDR1 SGHTA, CDR2 FQGTGA. This CDR3 region has 14 residues. With V trimmed by 4 bases and J by 4 bases, 5 bases remained unmatched.

This clonotype was observed a handful of times. This chain connects TRBV20-1 to TRBJ1-2; D is possibly TRBD1 (6 bases). This CDR3 has 13 amino acids. The V end was cut by 4 bases, the J end by 7 bases, with 16 bases between. Per the germline V gene, CDR1 is DFQATT and CDR2 is SNEGSKA (reference sequence). The CDR3 protein is CSAKIQGLGGYTF. The CDR3 nucleotides are TGCAGTGCTAAAATACAGGGTCTGGGTGGCTACACCTTC.

This chain joins TRBV6-1 and TRBJ1-5; D is ambiguous. V lost 3 bases, J lost 6 bases, and 9 bases lay in between. CDR3 length equals 13 residues. Germline loops: CDR1 MNHNS, CDR2 SASEGT. In DNA, the CDR3 is TGTGCCAGCAGTGAGGGGAGGGTTCAGCCCCAGCATTTT. Its translation is CASSEGRVQPQHF.

The rearrangement links TRBV2 to TRBJ1-1; D uncertain. CDR3 length: 11 residues. Per germline, CDR1 SNHLY and CDR2 FYNNEI. V gave up 8 bases and J gave up 1 base, with 5 bases separating them. CDR3: CASYGNTEAFF. DNA of the CDR3: TGTGCCAGCTATGGGAACACTGAAGCTTTCTTT.

The table lists this clonotype with a few counts. The chain is built from TRBV5-1 and TRBJ2-7; 7 bases align to TRBD2. Germline trimming cut 0 bases from V and 2 bases from J; bases unmatched to any gene: 5. This CDR3 region has 15 residues. The V gene's germline CDR1 is SGHRS and CDR2 YFSETQ. The CDR3 region is CASSLGAGVAYEQYF. Written as DNA, the CDR3 is TGCGCCAGCAGCTTGGGCGCGGGGGTGGCCTACGAGCAGTACTTC.

The chain is built from TRBV7-2 and TRBJ2-1; no clear D. The CDR3 sequence is 16 residues long. Per the germline V gene, CDR1 is SGHTA and CDR2 is FQGNSA. Trimming stripped 1 base from V and 0 bases from J, with 10 bases between. CDR3 protein: CASSLDGSSSYNEQFF. The CDR3 nucleotides are TGTGCCAGCAGCTTAGACGGTTCTAGCTCCTACAATGAGCAGTTCTTC.

This clonotype was counted ten times or more. The chain is built from TRBV28 and TRBJ2-7; 7 bases are a match to TRBD2. The trim removed 4 bases at V and 0 bases at J, leaving 12 bases unmatched. The CDR3 consists of 17 residues. CDR1 is MDHEN and CDR2 is SYDVKM in the germline V gene. The CDR3: CASSSRPGLTSSYEQYF. Here the CDR3 DNA reads TGTGCCAGCAGTTCCAGACCGGGACTAACGAGCTCCTACGAGCAGTACTTC.

The rearrangement links TRBV5-6 to TRBJ1-6, with 12 bases that match TRBD1. The germline V gene encodes CDR1 SGHDT and CDR2 YYEEEE. The CDR3 sequence is 18 residues long. Trimming took 4 bases from V and 6 from J; bases not matched to a gene: 11. In DNA form, the CDR3 reads TGTGCCAGCAGCCCAGGCCCGGGACAGGGGGCAAGTAATTCACCCCTCCACTTT. It translates to CASSPGPGQGASNSPLHF.

The rearrangement uses TRBV10-3 and TRBJ1-4, with D uncertain. This CDR3 is 10 amino acids long. V lost 11 bases, J lost 14 bases, and 15 bases lay in between. Per germline, CDR1 ENHRY and CDR2 SYGVKD. CDR3 loop: CAPTPGGLFF. CDR3 in DNA: TGTGCCCCCACGCCGGGTGGGCTGTTTTTT.

The chain employs TRBV6-2 or TRBV6-3 and TRBJ1-5; possible D gene TRBD1, 5 bases. CDR3 length: 14 amino acids. V lost 3 bases and J 7 bases, leaving 13 bases between the germline ends. The germline V gene has CDR1 MNHEY and CDR2 SVGEGT. The CDR3 bases are TGTGCCAGCAGTTATTCGACAGTAAACCAGCCCCAGCATTTT. Its translation: CASSYSTVNQPQHF.

The table lists this clonotype with many counts. The V and J genes are TRBV6-6 and TRBJ2-7, with TRBD1 identical over 9 bases. Losses at the gene ends were 0 bases for V and 2 bases for J; bases not matched to a gene: 5. CDR1 is MNHNY and CDR2 is SVGAGI in the germline V gene (reference sequence). The length of the CDR3 is 16 residues. CDR3 in amino acids: CASSYSGQGLTYEQYF. Here the CDR3 DNA reads TGTGCCAGCAGTTACTCCGGACAGGGGCTCACCTACGAGCAGTACTTC.

This clonotype was detected only once. Being one base from a much bigger clone, this may be a read error. The rearrangement joins TRBV29-1 to TRBJ2-4; 8 bases are a match to TRBD1. Germline assignment: CDR1 SQVTM and CDR2 ANQGSEA. The CDR3 consists of 15 residues. With V trimmed by 6 bases and J by 13 bases, 20 bases remained unmatched. The CDR3 bases are TGCAGCGTACTTCCGGACAGGGTTTCCTACAATGAGCAGTACTTC. It codes for CSVLPDRVSYNEQYF.